This T cell receptor beta chain comes out of a study of blood T cells in healthy people across ages. Study-level results: There were more naive CD4+ cells and higher diversity in long-lived donors than in aged donors.

This clonotype was counted a few times. Its target is not known. The germline gives CDR1 ENHRY, CDR2 SYGVKD. Trimming pared 1 base from V and 6 bases from J, leaving 11 bases between. The CDR3 contains 14 residues. Then a second PCR, running roughly 7 to 11 cycles, was carried out with a sample-barcoded 5' primer and a J-beta primer mix. Each cDNA molecule was tagged by a template-switch adaptor that had 12 random nucleotides. In TCRdb, the 5' RACE reads were re-called with MiXCR into one record per CDR3 protein. The sample includes roughly 1,500,000 distinct CDR3 sequences, about 35% of them seen just once.

This chain links TRBV10-3 with TRBJ2-3; the D gene is possibly TRBD2 (5 bases). This TCR was sampled from a woman in her twenties or thirties in good health. Material: blood. The CDR3 nucleotides read TGTGCCATCAGTGAGTACCTAGCTGCTGATACGCAGTATTTT. This codes for CAISEYLAADTQYF.